This is a list of T cell receptor beta chains from one sample in a study of blood T cell repertoires in COVID-19. The table came from immunoSEQ multiplex PCR; TCRdb's copy has only in-frame clones and leaves some out. The sample shows roughly 87,000 clones, approximately 85% of them seen only once. Sequencing was performed on peripheral blood. These receptors were collected from a man aged 50-60 years with active COVID-19. CDR3s include the opening cysteine and the closing phenylalanine or tryptophan. The order of the fields is V gene, CDR3 protein.

V: TRBV7-9; CDR3: CASSPPDYRGSYNEQFF
V: TRBV5-4; CDR3: CASSLYGSNQPQHF
V: TRBV4-3; CDR3: CASSQPGTSGSTDTQYF
V: TRBV7-9; CDR3: CASSLPRSRQFF
V: TRBV11-3; CDR3: CASSLRSGTDPEQFF
V: TRBV5-6; CDR3: CASSLAGQDLPGELFF
V: TRBV7-2; CDR3: CASSKPAGLGKDTQYF
V: TRBV5-1; CDR3: CASSRTSGGRSYNEQFF
V: TRBV7-2; CDR3: CASSATGTYEQYF
V: TRBV7-9; CDR3: CASSSDRGFYSNQPQHF
V: TRBV6-5; CDR3: CASSYGPQANYGYTF
V: TRBV2; CDR3: CASSVQGAGGYTF
V: TRBV7-8; CDR3: CASSLTSGVKREQYF
V: TRBV6-6; CDR3: CASSTGQGMPQHF
V: TRBV27; CDR3: CASSPLREVYNEQFF
V: TRBV6-1; CDR3: CASSEAWTGVQPQHF
V: TRBV25-1; CDR3: CASSGTGGLNTDTQYF
V: TRBV29-1; CDR3: CSARGVWGQETQYF
V: TRBV5-1; CDR3: CASRDTSSGNTIYF
V: TRBV28; CDR3: CASSLGSAGGVEKLFF
V: TRBV11-3; CDR3: CASSLGPGPGANVLTF
V: TRBV7-6; CDR3: CASSRTGSSYNSPLHF
V: TRBV9; CDR3: CASSNSPAGGAGELFF
V: TRBV28; CDR3: CASSSGQVDNQPQHF
V: TRBV6-5; CDR3: CATSPQGAQNEKLFF
V: TRBV27; CDR3: CASSFSSGSDIQYF
V: TRBV24-1; CDR3: CATSDAGSSSYEQYF
V: TRBV5-4; CDR3: CASSARQGSVYEQYF
V: TRBV5-1; CDR3: CASSFSGRAGGETQYF
V: TRBV2; CDR3: CASSVGRGDGYTF
V: TRBV3-1/TRBV3-2; CDR3: CASTAGGPETQYF
V: TRBV19; CDR3: CASSTRGGLGNSPLHF
V: TRBV5-1; CDR3: CASSLGQGYSYEQYF
V: TRBV2; CDR3: CASSEGAGSYEQYF
V: TRBV2; CDR3: CASIPDGTGTADTQYF
V: TRBV11-2; CDR3: CASSLEASLGGEAYEQYF
V: TRBV27; CDR3: CASSLAGSYYGYTF
V: TRBV5-1; CDR3: CASSQGTVISYEQYF
V: TRBV5-5; CDR3: CASTQYSIPDEQYF
V: TRBV5-6; CDR3: CASSPSRTYGTEAFF
V: TRBV7-9; CDR3: CASSLRLAGGTDTQYF
V: TRBV7-9; CDR3: CASSPDRQIQETQYF
V: TRBV4-2; CDR3: CASSQETGFYGYTF
V: TRBV18; CDR3: CASSPVLPSGGFDGYTF
V: TRBV19; CDR3: CASSILDRALLLAGGSDTQYF
V: TRBV27; CDR3: CASSLDGTYEQYF
V: TRBV28; CDR3: CASRPGTRTYEQYF
V: TRBV18; CDR3: CASSLGQDSYEQYF
V: TRBV10-3; CDR3: CAISGGGTSGANVLTF
V: TRBV10-3; CDR3: CAIGLSGTYEQYF
V: TRBV5-8; CDR3: CASSTGRGPQPQHF
V: TRBV11-1; CDR3: CASSFQETQYF
V: TRBV28; CDR3: CASSLGRGGDEQFF
V: TRBV15; CDR3: CATRGLFNTGELFF